This TCR beta chain was sequenced in a study of shared clonotypes between healthy human individuals. General study findings and limits: An expected dependence of interdonor clonotype sharing on sequencing depth was noted. On the whole, naive subsets had larger estimated richness than memory subsets had. Large depth notwithstanding, sorted-subset sequencing proved incomplete by rarefaction.

Terminally differentiated effector memory CD45RA+ cells were excluded from the naive CD8 cells, which were CD45RO-negative and positively selected for CCR7. TCRdb's table, derived via immunoSEQ multiplex PCR, lists solely in-frame clones and lacks some. In the table there are about 1,800,000 clones, approximately 94% of which are singletons. Of note for this clone: Its antigen remains unidentified. Other DNA sequences from this sample encode an identical CDR3 as well.

Germline V lookup: CDR1 GTSNPN, CDR2 SVGIG (reference sequence). V shed 0 bases and J shed 6 bases, with 8 bases lying between them. The CDR3 has 12 residues. The gene calls are TRBV30 and TRBJ1-1, with D possibly TRBD1 on 5 matching bases. The sample taken for sequencing was naive CD8+ T cells sorted from blood. The clonotype was recovered from a man in his late teens or twenties in good health. The CDR3 region is CAWSVLGAEAFF. CDR3 bases: TGTGCCTGGAGTGTACTAGGGGCTGAAGCTTTCTTT. Complete variable domain (other parts from reference TRBV30 and TRBJ1-1): SQTIHQWPATLVQPVGSPLSLECTVEGTSNPNLYWYRQAAGRGLQLLFYSVGIGQISSEVPQNLSASRPQDRQFILSSKKLLLSDSGFYLCAWSVLGAEAFFGQGTRLTVV.